The 27 T cell receptor beta chains below were found in one sample sequenced in a study of T cells after yellow fever vaccination. From the 5' RACE reads, TCRdb called clonotypes with MiXCR, one entry per CDR3 protein. This table holds around 320,000 distinct CDR3 sequences, approximately 4% found once. The sample here was PBMCs, taken 15 days after the yellow fever booster vaccination. The receptors here all came from a man aged 18-30 years who received the YFV17D yellow fever vaccine.

This rearrangement joins TRBV25-1 to TRBJ2-2, with no clear D. Trimming pared 4 bases from V and 7 bases from J, leaving 7 bases between. The CDR3 is 12 residues long. Per the germline V gene, CDR1 is MGHDK and CDR2 is SYGVNS. This chain's CDR3 is CASSGFGGELFF. In DNA form, the CDR3 reads TGTGCCAGCAGTGGGTTTGGCGGGGAGCTGTTTTTT.

There are a few counts of this clonotype. The V call is TRBV4-1, the J call TRBJ2-7, with D tentatively TRBD1 (5 bases). The V end was cut by 3 bases, the J end by 0 bases, with 15 bases between. CDR1 is MGHRA, CDR2 YSYEKL, per germline. The CDR3 is made up of 16 amino acids. CDR3 coding DNA: TGCGCCAGCAGCCAGTTAGAAGGACACCGCTCCTACGAGCAGTACTTC. This codes for CASSQLEGHRSYEQYF.

This clonotype has a handful of counts. CDR3 DNA: TGTGCCAGCTCACCGCCTCTAGCGGGGCGAAAAGAGACCCAGTACTTC. This encodes CASSPPLAGRKETQYF. V gene TRBV18 combines with J gene TRBJ2-5, with 9 bases identical to TRBD2. The J segment lost 3 bases and the V segment lost 3 bases, leaving 8 bases of the junction unmatched. The germline gives CDR1 KGHSH, CDR2 LQKENI. The CDR3 consists of 16 residues. Full variable domain (missing parts from reference TRBV18 and TRBJ2-5): NAGVMQNPRHLVRRRGQEARLRCSPMKGHSHVYWYRQLPEEGLKFMVYLQKENIIDESGMPKERFSAEFPKEGPSILRIQQVVRGDSAAYFCASSPPLAGRKETQYFGPGTRLLVL.

This clonotype has more than one count but fewer than ten. This chain uses TRBV12-3 or TRBV12-4 with TRBJ1-2; D is undetermined. Trimming removed 2 bases at V and 8 bases at J, with 3 bases between. This CDR3 has 10 amino acids. CDR3 residues: CASSLYGYTF. The CDR3 DNA sequence: TGTGCCAGCAGTTTATACGGCTACACCTTC.

In its sample, this clonotype was seen many times. The CDR3 reads CASRLTGKEQFF. The CDR3 DNA follows: TGTGCCAGCAGGCTCACGGGAAAGGAGCAGTTCTTC. The rearrangement uses TRBV7-3 and TRBJ2-1; D perhaps matches TRBD2 (5 bases). V dropped 6 bases and J dropped 10 bases, with 13 bases sitting between them. Germline lookup yields CDR1 SGHTA and CDR2 FQGTGA. This CDR3 contains 12 residues. Combining the CDR3 with reference TRBV7-3 and TRBJ2-1 gives the whole variable domain GAGVSQTPSNKVTEKGKYVELRCDPISGHTALYWYRQSLGQGPEFLIYFQGTGAADDSGLPNDRFFAVRPEGSVSTLKIQRTERGDSAVYLCASRLTGKEQFFGPGTRLTVL.

This clonotype was recorded many times. The chain joins TRBV6-5 to TRBJ1-5, with unresolved D. The CDR3 consists of 14 residues. V shed 0 bases and J shed 7 bases, with 10 bases lying between them. Per the germline V gene, CDR1 is MNHEY and CDR2 is SVGAGI. CDR3 DNA sequence: TGTGCCAGCAGTTACTCAGTAGGTGGGCAGCCCCAGCATTTT. Its protein product is CASSYSVGGQPQHF.

In its sample, this clonotype was seen many times. The J gene is TRBJ2-2, the V gene TRBV20-1; 7 bases fit TRBD1. The CDR3 has 15 residues. Germline V gives CDR1 DFQATT, CDR2 SNEGSKA (reference sequence). The junction had 5 bases not matched to a gene; V was cut back by 0 bases and J by 4 bases. The CDR3 DNA reads TGCAGTGCTAGAGATCCGGGACAGATCACCGGGGAGCTGTTTTTT. Translation gives CSARDPGQITGELFF.

This clonotype has at least ten counts. The chain uses TRBV29-1 and TRBJ2-7; D is possibly TRBD1 or TRBD2 (5 bases each). This CDR3 spans 11 amino acids. CDR1 and CDR2 from the germline V gene are SQVTM and ANQGSEA. Trimming removed 4 bases from V and 5 bases from J, with 9 bases in between. CDR3 in DNA: TGCAGCGTTGTAAGAGGGGACGAGCAGTACTTC. Protein product: CSVVRGDEQYF.

CDR3 sequence: CASSSYRDRVKFF. Here the CDR3 DNA reads TGTGCCAGCAGCTCCTACCGGGACAGGGTGAAGTTCTTC. The chain employs TRBV7-3 and TRBJ2-1; TRBD1 matches 9 bases. CDR3 length: 13 amino acids. Germline assignment: CDR1 SGHTA and CDR2 FQGTGA. V was pared by 4 bases and J by 14 bases, with 9 bases of the junction left unmatched.

The sample holds many counts of this clonotype. This chain uses TRBV15 with TRBJ1-1; D remains ambiguous. The CDR3 has 16 residues. Germline CDR1 reads LNHNV; CDR2 reads YYDKDF (reference sequence). V was pared by 3 bases and J by 1 base, with 15 bases between. The CDR3 is CATSSGTGRRNTEAFF. The CDR3 DNA reads as TGTGCCACCAGCAGCGGAACCGGGAGACGGAACACTGAAGCTTTCTTT.

J is TRBJ2-5 and V is TRBV20-1, with 8 bases identical to TRBD1. V gave up 1 base and J gave up 5 bases; unmatched junction bases: 6. CDR1 and CDR2 from the germline V gene are DFQATT and SNEGSKA (reference sequence). The CDR3 has 14 residues. CDR3 sequence (DNA): TGCAGTGCTAGAGTCGGCAGGGGGCAGGAGACCCAGTACTTC. As protein: CSARVGRGQETQYF.

This clonotype was seen repeatedly, ten times or more. The V and J genes are TRBV7-2 and TRBJ2-7, with 9 bases fitting TRBD1. Per germline, CDR1 SGHTA and CDR2 FQGNSA. Losses at the gene ends were 0 bases for V and 6 bases for J; bases not matched to a gene: 6. The CDR3 runs to 15 residues. DNA for the CDR3: TGTGCCAGCAGCTTAGCCGGGACAGGGTTCCGCGAGCAGTACTTC. This codes for CASSLAGTGFREQYF.

This chain links TRBV18 with TRBJ1-2; D gene ambiguous. V lost 3 bases, J lost 4 bases, and 12 bases lay in between. The germline V gene has CDR1 KGHSH and CDR2 LQKENI. The CDR3 has 14 residues. CDR3 sequence (DNA): TGTGCCAGCTCACCCCCGGGCCTGGCCTATGGCTACACCTTC. It specifies CASSPPGLAYGYTF.

The rearrangement joins TRBV7-9 to TRBJ2-2; TRBD1 matches at 8 bases. The junction had 13 bases not matched to a gene; V was cut back by 2 bases and J by 11 bases. Looked up from germline, CDR1 is SEHNR and CDR2 is FQNEAQ (reference sequence). The CDR3 has 16 residues. In DNA form, the CDR3 reads TGTGCCAGCAGCTTAACTGGGGCAGGGGGCTACGTCGAGCTGTTTTTT. Residues: CASSLTGAGGYVELFF.

In this sample, this clonotype turned up many times. This chain links TRBV5-1 with TRBJ1-6, with D unclear. Germline lookup yields CDR1 SGHRS and CDR2 YFSETQ. The CDR3 covers 15 residues. V dropped 5 bases and J dropped 5 bases, with 14 bases sitting between them. CDR3 coding DNA: TGCGCCAGCAGAACCGTCGGACGGGATAATTCACCCCTCCACTTT. The encoded protein is CASRTVGRDNSPLHF.

This clonotype was detected a few times. This chain joins TRBV12-3 or TRBV12-4 and TRBJ1-5; 9 nucleotides agree with TRBD1. V gave up 5 bases and J gave up 4 bases; unmatched junction bases: 6. CDR3 length: 15 amino acids. CDR3 DNA sequence: TGTGCCAGCAGTATCTCCGGGACAGGGAATCAGCCCCAGCATTTT. Translation: CASSISGTGNQPQHF.

This clonotype has a handful of counts. V usage is TRBV5-1 and J usage is TRBJ2-5, with 10 positions matching TRBD2. The CDR3 is made up of 16 amino acids. With 4 bases clipped from V and 5 bases from J, the junction kept 11 bases outside the gene matches. From germline, CDR1 is SGHRS and CDR2 YFSETQ. The CDR3 reads CASSQKTSGSVETQYF. CDR3 coding DNA: TGCGCCAGCAGCCAGAAGACTAGCGGGTCAGTCGAGACCCAGTACTTC.

In this sample, this clonotype turned up a few times. The chain has TRBV5-6 and TRBJ1-2; TRBD1 matches at 8 bases. The CDR3 extends over 15 amino acids. With 4 bases clipped from V and 4 bases from J, the junction kept 9 bases outside the gene matches. Germline CDR1 and CDR2: SGHDT and YYEEEE. CDR3 DNA sequence: TGTGCCAGCAGCGCCAGGGACAGGCTGTTCTATGGCTACACCTTC. It is translated as CASSARDRLFYGYTF. Full variable domain (outside the CDR3, taken from reference TRBV5-6 and TRBJ1-2): DAGVTQSPTHLIKTRGQQVTLRCSPKSGHDTVSWYQQALGQGPQFIFQYYEEEERQRGNFPDRFSGHQFPNYSSELNVNALLLGDSALYLCASSARDRLFYGYTFGSGTRLTVV.

This clonotype occurred a few times. This chain links TRBV5-4 with TRBJ1-1, with D possibly TRBD1 on 6 matching bases. This CDR3 is 15 amino acids long. The germline V gene encodes CDR1 SGHNT and CDR2 YYREEE (reference sequence). The V gene lost 1 base and the J gene lost 5 bases, with 15 bases spanning the gap. The CDR3 loop is CASSLNQGGLTEAFF. The CDR3 bases are TGTGCCAGCAGCTTGAACCAAGGGGGGTTAACTGAAGCTTTCTTT.

This clonotype has a count of ten or more. The CDR3 DNA sequence: TGTGCCAGCGCATTAGGCGGGCAGGGATCCTACGAGCAGTACTTC. Translated: CASALGGQGSYEQYF. The rearrangement uses TRBV7-8 and TRBJ2-7; either TRBD1 or TRBD2 may fit D (5 bases each). CDR1 and CDR2 (germline): SGHVS, FQNEAQ. Trimming stripped 8 bases from V and 1 base from J, with 18 bases between. This CDR3 contains 15 residues.

This clonotype was observed a handful of times. V is TRBV20-1 and J is TRBJ1-2; D is possibly TRBD1 (5 bases). The CDR3 is 13 residues long. V lost 0 bases to trimming and J lost 5 bases, with 10 bases between them. The germline CDR1 and CDR2 sequences are DFQATT and SNEGSKA (reference sequence). The CDR3 loop is CSARDAGWYGYTF. The CDR3 region has the DNA TGCAGTGCTAGAGATGCAGGGTGGTATGGCTACACCTTC.

This clonotype appeared many times. The J gene is TRBJ2-7, the V gene TRBV19; 11 bases are shared with TRBD2. J was trimmed by 2 bases and V by 5 bases; bases with no gene match: 5. Germline CDR1 reads LNHDA; CDR2 reads SQIVND (reference sequence). The CDR3 extends over 15 amino acids. DNA for the CDR3: TGTGCCAGTAGTGGGGGACTAGCGGAGACCTACGAGCAGTACTTC. Encoded protein: CASSGGLAETYEQYF.

This clonotype was observed many times. This chain joins TRBV7-9 and TRBJ2-3, with D possibly being TRBD2 (7 bases). The CDR3 runs to 14 residues. Germline V gives CDR1 SEHNR, CDR2 FQNEAQ (reference sequence). V lost 8 bases and J 3 bases, leaving 15 bases between the germline ends. The CDR3 DNA sequence: TGTGCCAGCGGGGGAGGGGGTTGGACAGATACGCAGTATTTT. This codes for CASGGGGWTDTQYF.

This clonotype showed up many times. The rearrangement joins TRBV6-5 to TRBJ1-2; D gene unclear. CDR3 length: 15 residues. Germline assignment: CDR1 MNHEY and CDR2 SVGAGI. Between the trimmed V and J ends, which lost 0 bases and 8 bases, there was a span of 16 bases. Here the CDR3 DNA reads TGTGCCAGCAGTTACTCCAAGGGTCCCGCACGGGGCTACACCTTC. Translated, it gives CASSYSKGPARGYTF.

The chain recombines TRBV7-2 with TRBJ2-5, with D unresolved. Trimming cost V 1 base and J 3 bases, with 6 bases left between them. The CDR3 totals 13 residues. Germline V lookup: CDR1 SGHTA, CDR2 FQGNSA. The CDR3 sequence is CASSLGPKETQYF. In DNA form, the CDR3 reads TGTGCCAGCAGCTTAGGGCCTAAAGAGACCCAGTACTTC. The full variable domain, its missing parts supplied by reference TRBV7-2 and TRBJ2-5, is GAGVSQSPSNKVTEKGKDVELRCDPISGHTALYWYRQSLGQGLEFLIYFQGNSAPDKSGLPSDRFSAERTGGSVSTLTIQRTQQEDSAVYLCASSLGPKETQYFGPGTRLLVL.

This chain uses TRBV30 with TRBJ1-5; D gene unclear. The germline gives CDR1 GTSNPN, CDR2 SVGIG (reference sequence). The CDR3 has 9 amino acids. V was clipped by 8 bases and J by 9 bases, with 8 bases between them. The CDR3 loop reads CARQVPQHF. In DNA, the CDR3 is TGTGCCCGCCAGGTGCCCCAGCATTTT.

This clonotype was observed a handful of times. The rearrangement joins TRBV27 to TRBJ1-6, with D possibly TRBD1 on 5 matching bases. Germline V CDR1 and CDR2: MNHEY, SMNVEV (reference sequence). With 8 bases removed from V and 0 bases from J, the gap between germline ends came to 11 bases. This CDR3 is built from 15 residues. The DNA for the CDR3 is TGTGCCAGCCGGGACGCCGGCTCCTATAATTCACCCCTCCACTTT. It translates to CASRDAGSYNSPLHF.